This TCR beta chain was observed in a study of graft-versus-host responses after intestinal transplantation. Study-wide context: Grafts that recipients had were multivisceral, liver-intestinal, or isolated intestinal transplants. Overall study results and limits: Among recipient marrow samples, GvH clones were found; some appeared first in ileum or blood.

Turning to this clone: Its specificity is unknown.

Profiling relied on immunoSEQ multiplex PCR, and the TCRdb table lists in-frame clones only, not all of them. The sample lists about 29,000 clones, more than 85% occurring once. The CDR3 consists of 16 residues. Looked up from germline, CDR1 is SGHDN and CDR2 is FVKESK. The ends were cut back, 4 bases at V and 0 bases at J, with 16 bases in the middle. The sample was PBMCs, taken 66 days after intestinal transplant. The TCR sequence derives from a human patient who received an intestinal transplant, so some T cells may come from the graft donor. The rearrangement uses TRBV14 and TRBJ2-7; tentatively, D is TRBD1 (5 bases). The CDR3 DNA reads as TGTGCCAGCAGCCGGGGCGGCGCAGGGCCCTCCTACGAGCAGTACTTC. Its translation: CASSRGGAGPSYEQYF.